Listed here are 24 T cell receptor beta chains from one sample, sequenced in a study of cytomegalovirus exposure and HLA in healthy donors. Researchers ran the PCR with 60 Vbeta and 13 Jbeta primers. TCRdb keeps only in-frame clones here, not all; method: immunoSEQ multiplex PCR. The sample has approximately 77,000 clones, under 80% seen once. Material: PBMCs. The origin of the receptors is a man in his fifties or sixties in good health and CMV-seropositive.

This clone was picked up a small number of times. The chain is built from TRBV9 and TRBJ1-6, with 10 bases that match TRBD1. The CDR3 extends over 15 amino acids. In germline, CDR1 is SGDLS, CDR2 YYNGEE. V trimming: 3 bases; J trimming: 10 bases; junction bases outside the gene matches: 7. The CDR3, as DNA: TGTGCCAGCAGCGAAACGGGACAGGGGAACTCACCCCTCCACTTT. Translated: CASSETGQGNSPLHF.

The chain has TRBV6-5 and TRBJ1-3, with 10 bases lining up with TRBD1. V trimming: 5 bases; J trimming: 4 bases; junction bases outside the gene matches: 5. The CDR3 sequence is 15 residues long. The germline gives CDR1 MNHEY, CDR2 SVGAGI. The CDR3 DNA reads as TGTGCCAGCAGTAGACAGGGGGCGTCGGGAAACACCATATATTTT. It is translated as CASSRQGASGNTIYF.

The chain has TRBV7-8 and TRBJ1-5, with 9 bases fitting TRBD1. Per the germline V gene, CDR1 is SGHVS and CDR2 is FQNEAQ. The V and J ends lost 4 bases and 7 bases, in that order; junction bases with no gene match: 8. The CDR3 totals 15 residues. DNA of the CDR3: TGTGCCAGCAGCTCGGACAGGGGTGTTCTGCAGCCCCAGCATTTT. It yields the protein CASSSDRGVLQPQHF.

The chain links TRBV4-3 to TRBJ2-3; D is possibly TRBD2 (6 bases). The V end lost 4 bases, the J end lost 6 bases, and 14 bases lay between the germline ends. The CDR3 extends over 14 amino acids. Germline lookup yields CDR1 LGHNA and CDR2 YSLEER. CDR3 sequence reads: CASSLGGPWDTQYF. CDR3 sequence (DNA): TGCGCCAGCAGCCTCGGGGGACCGTGGGATACGCAGTATTTT.

This clone was recorded once. Its ends do not fully match the called genes, so a read error is possible. Other nucleotide sequences in the sample specify the same CDR3. J is TRBJ1-6 and V is TRBV18; D gene uncertain. Germline CDR1 is KGHSH and CDR2 is LQKENI. The CDR3 sequence is 15 residues long. CDR3 sequence reads: CASSPGWGGNSPLHF. Written as DNA, the CDR3 is TGTGCTAGCTCCCCCGGGTGGGGAGGCAATTCACCCCTCCACTTT.

The V and J genes are TRBV19 and TRBJ1-3; D not certain. Germline V lookup: CDR1 LNHDA, CDR2 SQIVND (reference sequence). Trimming shortened V by 3 bases and J by 4 bases, and 7 bases separated the two germline ends. This CDR3 region has 13 residues. CDR3 coding DNA: TGTGCCAGTAGTATGCGCCTGGGAAACACCATATATTTT. It encodes CASSMRLGNTIYF.

The chain recombines TRBV7-2 with TRBJ1-1; no definite D call. CDR3 length equals 14 residues. Germline V gene sequence: CDR1 SGHTA, CDR2 FQGNSA. The germline V and J ends were trimmed by 5 bases and 0 bases, with 10 bases remaining between them. The CDR3 sequence: CASSPIAMNTEAFF. The DNA for the CDR3 is TGTGCCAGCAGCCCCATCGCGATGAACACTGAAGCTTTCTTT.

The CDR3 bases are TGTGCCAGCAGCCAAGAAGGATCGGGACAGGGAACCGGGGAGCTGTTTTTT. Its protein is CASSQEGSGQGTGELFF. This chain uses TRBV4-2 with TRBJ2-2; 9 bases agree with TRBD1. Per germline, CDR1 LGHNA and CDR2 YNFKEQ. J was trimmed by 5 bases and V by 0 bases; bases with no gene match: 7. This CDR3 contains 17 residues.

This clone was counted a few times. The V and J genes are TRBV4-1 and TRBJ2-5, with 8 bases identical to TRBD1. From germline, CDR1 is MGHRA and CDR2 YSYEKL. The CDR3 consists of 17 residues. The ends lost 1 base at V and 3 bases at J; junction bases unmatched: 10. The CDR3 region is CASSQGPDRGVEETQYF. In nucleotides, the CDR3 is TGCGCCAGCAGCCAAGGACCAGACAGGGGCGTTGAAGAGACCCAGTACTTC.

V is TRBV5-1 and J is TRBJ2-2; 10 nucleotides align to TRBD2. The CDR3 loop spans 16 amino acids. With 4 bases clipped from V and 4 bases from J, the junction kept 7 bases outside the gene matches. Germline CDR1 SGHRS, CDR2 YFSETQ. The CDR3 is CASSQSGRGGTGELFF. The CDR3 DNA reads as TGCGCCAGCAGCCAAAGCGGGAGGGGCGGCACCGGGGAGCTGTTTTTT.

J is TRBJ1-4 and V is TRBV5-5; no definite D call. The V gene's germline CDR1 is SGHKS and CDR2 YYEKEE (reference sequence). The CDR3 totals 20 residues. Trimming cost V 4 bases and J 6 bases, with 31 bases left between them. CDR3 region: CASSPKPSSGSHPRDEKLFF. In DNA form, the CDR3 reads TGTGCCAGCAGCCCAAAACCTAGCAGTGGGTCCCATCCTCGGGATGAAAAACTGTTTTTT.

A few counts support this clone. The chain combines TRBV9 with TRBJ2-2, with no clear D. Deletions cut 5 bases from V and 1 base from J, with 15 bases between. CDR1 and CDR2 (germline): SGDLS, YYNGEE. This CDR3 is built from 16 residues. CDR3 in amino acids: CASSQPATGNTGELFF. DNA of the CDR3: TGTGCCAGCAGTCAACCAGCGACGGGGAACACCGGGGAGCTGTTTTTT.

Of note for this clone: Other DNA sequences in the sample encode the same CDR3. The chain recombines TRBV29-1 with TRBJ2-2, with D possibly TRBD2 on 6 matching bases. This CDR3 region has 13 residues. The V gene's germline CDR1 is SQVTM and CDR2 ANQGSEA. V lost 4 bases, J lost 2 bases, and 8 bases lay in between. The CDR3 nucleotides read TGCAGCGTTGTGGGGGGAAACACCGGGGAGCTGTTTTTT. It yields the protein CSVVGGNTGELFF.

This clone was detected once. The rearrangement joins TRBV19 to TRBJ2-5; D uncertain. Germline CDR1 LNHDA, CDR2 SQIVND (reference sequence). The length of the CDR3 is 13 residues. The V end lost 1 base, the J end lost 5 bases, and 8 bases lay between the germline ends. The chain's CDR3 is CASSIVPRETQYF. The CDR3 DNA is TGTGCCAGTAGTATAGTCCCTAGGGAGACCCAGTACTTC. Drawing the rest from reference TRBV19 and TRBJ2-5, the complete variable domain is DGGITQSPKYLFRKEGQNVTLSCEQNLNHDAMYWYRQDPGQGLRLIYYSQIVNDFQKGDIAEGYSVSREKKESFPLTVTSAQKNPTAFYLCASSIVPRETQYFGPGTRLLVL.

The chain has TRBV9 and TRBJ2-7; 8 nucleotides line up with TRBD2. CDR3 length: 14 amino acids. J was trimmed by 5 bases and V by 6 bases; bases with no gene match: 10. Germline CDR1 SGDLS, CDR2 YYNGEE. This CDR3 reads CASTPTGGTDEQYF. For the CDR3, the DNA is TGTGCCAGCACCCCAACGGGAGGGACGGACGAGCAGTACTTC. Supplemented by reference TRBV9 and TRBJ2-7, the full variable domain reads DSGVTQTPKHLITATGQRVTLRCSPRSGDLSVYWYQQSLDQGLQFLIQYYNGEERAKGNILERFSAQQFPDLHSELNLSSLELGDSALYFCASTPTGGTDEQYFGPGTRLTVT.

The chain carries TRBV29-1 and TRBJ2-5; a weak D match, TRBD1 (6 bases). Trimming pared 4 bases from V and 5 bases from J, leaving 11 bases between. The CDR3 covers 12 residues. CDR1 and CDR2 (germline): SQVTM, ANQGSEA. The CDR3 reads CSVVEQGETQYF. The DNA for the CDR3 is TGCAGCGTTGTGGAGCAGGGGGAGACCCAGTACTTC.

Points on this clone: At one end, the junction sequence differs from germline, possibly due to a read error. The chain links TRBV7-9 to TRBJ2-2, with 7 bases fitting TRBD1. There are 16 residues in the CDR3. Germline loops: CDR1 SEHNR, CDR2 FQNEAQ (reference sequence). CDR3 protein: CSSSLSLTGFPGELFF. The DNA for the CDR3 is TGTTCCAGCAGCCTCTCCTTGACAGGGTTCCCCGGGGAGCTGTTTTTT.

This chain joins TRBV27 and TRBJ2-5, with TRBD1 identical over 10 bases. After removal of 2 bases from V and 4 bases from J, the junction contained 4 bases not matched to a gene. Per germline, CDR1 MNHEY and CDR2 SMNVEV (reference sequence). The CDR3 runs 15 residues. The CDR3 nucleotides read TGTGCCAGCAGTTTACACGGGACAGGGGCAGAGACCCAGTACTTC. Encoded protein: CASSLHGTGAETQYF.

This clone was counted a single time. The chain links TRBV7-2 to TRBJ1-5; possible D gene TRBD1, 5 bases. The CDR3 is made up of 15 amino acids. Looked up from germline, CDR1 is SGHTA and CDR2 is FQGNSA. Trimming pared 3 bases from V and 3 bases from J, leaving 12 bases between. CDR3 nucleotide sequence: TGTGCCAGCAGCTTGACCGGGACTAACAATCAGCCCCAGCATTTT. Amino acids: CASSLTGTNNQPQHF.

The V and J genes are TRBV4-1 and TRBJ2-2; 8 bases line up with TRBD1. V lost 4 bases to trimming and J lost 4 bases; unmatched junction nucleotides: 8. Germline V gene data show CDR1 as MGHRA and CDR2 as YSYEKL. This CDR3 has 16 residues. CDR3 sequence reads: CASSPRGQGSTGELFF. The CDR3 DNA is TGCGCCAGCAGCCCCAGGGGGCAGGGGAGCACCGGGGAGCTGTTTTTT.

The chain couples TRBV10-3 to TRBJ1-1; a possible D gene is TRBD1 (6 bases). This CDR3 region has 16 residues. The germline gives CDR1 ENHRY, CDR2 SYGVKD. The V gene lost 2 bases and the J gene lost 3 bases, with 16 bases spanning the gap. CDR3 sequence (DNA): TGTGCCATCAGTGAGGGGCAGGGGAGGGTGTACACTGAAGCTTTCTTT. It encodes CAISEGQGRVYTEAFF.

The chain joins TRBV2 to TRBJ1-2; possible D gene TRBD1, 5 bases. This CDR3 spans 13 amino acids. V dropped 2 bases and J dropped 1 base, with 5 bases sitting between them. CDR1 is SNHLY, CDR2 FYNNEI, per germline. The CDR3 coding sequence is TGTGCCAGCAGTGAACAGGGTAACTATGGCTACACCTTC. It encodes CASSEQGNYGYTF.

The CDR3: CASSQDGARERNQPQHF. CDR3 in DNA: TGCGCCAGCAGCCAAGATGGGGCCCGGGAGCGCAATCAGCCCCAGCATTTT. This sequence joins TRBV4-1 and TRBJ1-5; possible D gene TRBD1, 5 bases. Germline V gene data show CDR1 as MGHRA and CDR2 as YSYEKL. This CDR3 is 17 amino acids long. V was pared by 0 bases and J by 2 bases, with 14 bases between.

This clone was detected a few times. The CDR3 sequence is CASSLGEVAETQYF. As DNA, the CDR3 is TGTGCCAGCAGCTTAGGAGAGGTGGCAGAGACCCAGTACTTC. The chain employs TRBV7-2 and TRBJ2-5; no clear D gene. Germline CDR1 reads SGHTA; CDR2 reads FQGNSA. The CDR3 has 14 residues. V was clipped by 1 base and J by 4 bases, with 10 bases between them.